This is a list of T cell receptor beta chains from one sample in a study of blood T cell repertoires in COVID-19. The protocol was immunoSEQ multiplex PCR, while the TCRdb copy is restricted to in-frame clones and leaves out a portion. The sample has some 180,000 clones; about 76% are singletons. The sample consisted of peripheral blood. All receptors come from a woman in her forties or fifties with active or convalescent COVID-19. CDR3s include the opening cysteine and the closing phenylalanine or tryptophan. The order of the fields is V gene, CDR3 protein.

>TRBV4-3
CASSQADRGEYEQYF
>TRBV6-5
CASSFTGGAETQYF
>TRBV6-5
CASRWDRDRNTEAFF
>TRBV10-2
CASSDRASGNYEQYF
>TRBV2
CASSLQGAGNSPLHF
>TRBV19
CASTTGSGPGLKNTGELFF
>TRBV9
CASSVGLTGDAKNIQYF
>TRBV12-3/TRBV12-4
CASSGQTYTEAFF
>TRBV28
CASSFFLTSTDTQYF
>TRBV5-6
CASSSQGTGNTIYF
>TRBV6-6
CAIAGGNNSPLHF
>TRBV9
CASSANQGPGNTIYF
>TRBV28
CASSLRLAGGREQYF
>TRBV30
CAWSLQGAGAYEQYF
>TRBV18
CASSSGQGNQPQHF
>TRBV12-3/TRBV12-4
CASSSTTNYGYTF
>TRBV30
CAWNGQAGLGYTF
>TRBV30
CAWSVGVRGYTF
>TRBV18
CASSPGTENTYEQYF
>TRBV7-9
CASSPNNDRVWGYTF
>TRBV18
CASSAGRSTDTQYF
>TRBV5-1
CASREGVEDGYTF
>TRBV7-6
CASGEGNQETQYF
>TRBV5-1
CASSLQQHTGELFF
>TRBV19
CASSIERNTEAFF
>TRBV19
CASSIRSEGTGELFF
>TRBV19
CASSITAGTHGYTF
>TRBV20-1
CSASGRSQPQHF
>TRBV29-1
CSVEPGGNTEAFF
>TRBV7-3
CASSTSGGSYEQYF
>TRBV30
CAWSVGNLGAYQETQYF
>TRBV4-3
CASSQDNWQNTEAFF
>TRBV12-3/TRBV12-4
CASSPQIDQPQHF
>TRBV29-1
CSVDTNRGLVEGGPDTQYF
>TRBV11-3
CASSSGSWTGNNEQYF
>TRBV11-2
CASSLGGRKGEQYF
>TRBV30
CAWSVLAKGYTF